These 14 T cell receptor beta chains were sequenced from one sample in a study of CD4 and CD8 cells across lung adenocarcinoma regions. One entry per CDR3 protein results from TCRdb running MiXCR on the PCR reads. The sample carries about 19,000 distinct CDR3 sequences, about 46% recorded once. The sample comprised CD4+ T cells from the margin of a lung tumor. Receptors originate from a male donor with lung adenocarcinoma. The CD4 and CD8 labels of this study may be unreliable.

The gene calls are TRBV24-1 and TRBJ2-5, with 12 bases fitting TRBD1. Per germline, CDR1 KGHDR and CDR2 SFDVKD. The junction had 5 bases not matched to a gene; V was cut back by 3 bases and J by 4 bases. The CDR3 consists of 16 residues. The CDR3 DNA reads TGTGCCACCAGTGATACCCCGGGACAGGGGGCAGAGACCCAGTACTTC. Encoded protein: CATSDTPGQGAETQYF.

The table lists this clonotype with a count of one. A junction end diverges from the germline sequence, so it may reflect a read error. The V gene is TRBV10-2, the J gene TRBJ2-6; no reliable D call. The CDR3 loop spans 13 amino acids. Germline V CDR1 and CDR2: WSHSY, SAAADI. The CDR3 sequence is CATTSPGSNVLTF. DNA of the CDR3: TGCGCCACCACTTCTCCGGGCTCCAACGTGCTGACCTTC.

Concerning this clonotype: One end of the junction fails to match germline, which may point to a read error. Here the CDR3 reads CASSYSGSSGENTQNF. DNA of the CDR3: TGTGCCAGCAGTTACTCGGGGTCCTCAGGGGAAAACACCCAGAATTTC. The rearrangement uses TRBV6-5 and TRBJ2-1; possibly TRBD1 for D (6 bases). Germline CDR1 is MNHEY and CDR2 is SVGAGI. The CDR3 has 16 amino acids.

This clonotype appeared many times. The CDR3 DNA reads as TGCAGTGCTAGAGACCCCGGGACCGCGCACAATGAGCAGTTCTTC. Its translation is CSARDPGTAHNEQFF. The rearrangement uses TRBV20-1 and TRBJ2-1; D is perhaps TRBD1 or TRBD2 (5 bases each). CDR3 size: 15 residues. V was cut by 0 bases and J by 5 bases, with 14 bases left in between. CDR1 is DFQATT and CDR2 is SNEGSKA in the germline V gene (reference sequence).

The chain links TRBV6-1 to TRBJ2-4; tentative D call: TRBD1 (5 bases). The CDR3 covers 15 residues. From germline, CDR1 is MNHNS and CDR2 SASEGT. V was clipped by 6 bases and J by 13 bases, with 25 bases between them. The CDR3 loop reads CASSWAPWGKNMQYF. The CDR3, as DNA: TGTGCCAGCAGCTGGGCCCCGTGGGGCAAAAATATGCAGTACTTC.

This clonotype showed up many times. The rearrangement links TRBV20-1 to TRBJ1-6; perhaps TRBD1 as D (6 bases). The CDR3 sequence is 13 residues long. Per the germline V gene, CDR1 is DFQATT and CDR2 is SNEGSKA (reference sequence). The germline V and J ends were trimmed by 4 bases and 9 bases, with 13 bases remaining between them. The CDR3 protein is CSANREISSPLHF. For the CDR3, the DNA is TGCAGTGCTAACAGGGAAATTAGTTCACCCCTCCACTTT.

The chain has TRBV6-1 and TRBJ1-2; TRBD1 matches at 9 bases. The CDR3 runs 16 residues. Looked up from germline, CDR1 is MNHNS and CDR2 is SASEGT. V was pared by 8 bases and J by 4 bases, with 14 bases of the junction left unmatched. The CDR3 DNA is TGTGCCAGCCAACTGGGACCGGGACAGGGACGCTATGGCTACACCTTC. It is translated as CASQLGPGQGRYGYTF.

The CDR3 DNA follows: TGTGCCAGCAGTTTAAACGCCCCGGGCAGCAGCTACACCTTC. This sequence encodes CASSLNAPGSSYTF. V and J are TRBV28 and TRBJ1-2; D gene uncertain. Germline V gene data show CDR1 as MDHEN and CDR2 as SYDVKM. CDR3 length equals 14 residues. Trimming stripped 2 bases from V and 9 bases from J, with 16 bases between.

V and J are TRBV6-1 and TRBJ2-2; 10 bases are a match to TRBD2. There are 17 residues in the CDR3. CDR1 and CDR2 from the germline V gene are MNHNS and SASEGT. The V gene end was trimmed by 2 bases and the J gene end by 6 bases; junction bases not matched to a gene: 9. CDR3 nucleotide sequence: TGTGCCAGCAGTGAAAGGCTAGCGGGGGAGGGGGCCGGGGAGCTGTTTTTT. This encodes CASSERLAGEGAGELFF.

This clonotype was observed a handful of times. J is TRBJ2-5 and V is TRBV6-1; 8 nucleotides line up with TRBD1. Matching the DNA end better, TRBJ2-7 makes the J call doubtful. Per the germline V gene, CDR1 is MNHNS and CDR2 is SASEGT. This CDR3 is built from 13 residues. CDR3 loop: CASIGQGAYEQYF. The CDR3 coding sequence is TGTGCCAGCATTGGACAGGGAGCCTACGAGCAGTACTTC.

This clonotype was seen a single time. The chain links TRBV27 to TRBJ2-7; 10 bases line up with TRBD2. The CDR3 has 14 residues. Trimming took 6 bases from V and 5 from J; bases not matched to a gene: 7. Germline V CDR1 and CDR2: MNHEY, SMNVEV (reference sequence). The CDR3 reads CASRSSGRIHEQYF. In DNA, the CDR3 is TGTGCCAGCAGATCTAGCGGGAGAATCCACGAGCAGTACTTC.

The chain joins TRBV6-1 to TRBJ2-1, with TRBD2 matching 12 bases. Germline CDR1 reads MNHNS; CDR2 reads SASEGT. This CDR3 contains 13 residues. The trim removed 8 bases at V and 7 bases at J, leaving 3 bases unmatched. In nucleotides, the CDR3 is TGTGCCAGCCGACTAGCGGGAGTGAATGAGCAGTTCTTC. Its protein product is CASRLAGVNEQFF.

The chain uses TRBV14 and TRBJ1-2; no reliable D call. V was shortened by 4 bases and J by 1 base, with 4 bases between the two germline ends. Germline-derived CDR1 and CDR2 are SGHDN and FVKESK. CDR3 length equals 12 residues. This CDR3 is CASSLHNYGYTF. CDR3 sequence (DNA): TGTGCCAGCAGCCTACATAACTATGGCTACACCTTC. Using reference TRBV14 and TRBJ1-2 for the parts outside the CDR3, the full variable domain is EAGVTQFPSHSVIEKGQTVTLRCDPISGHDNLYWYRRVMGKEIKFLLHFVKESKQDESGMPNNRFLAERTGGTYSTLKVQPAELEDSGVYFCASSLHNYGYTFGSGTRLTVV.

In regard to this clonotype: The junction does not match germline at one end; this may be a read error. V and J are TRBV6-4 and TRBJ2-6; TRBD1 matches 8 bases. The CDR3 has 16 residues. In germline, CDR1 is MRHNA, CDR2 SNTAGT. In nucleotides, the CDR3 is TGTGCCAGCAGTCTTACAGGGGGGTCTGGGGCCTACGTCCAGTCCTTC. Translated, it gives CASSLTGGSGAYVQSF.